A selection of T cell receptor beta chains follows, all from one sample in a study of T-cell reconstitution after alpha-beta-depleted transplantation in children. TCRdb re-called the PCR reads through MiXCR, storing one row per CDR3 protein. The sample contains about 310,000 distinct CDR3 sequences, 23% of which appear only once. The sample was PBMCs, mostly from graft donor cells, taken 180 days after TCRalphabeta/CD19-depleted stem cell transplant. All receptors come from a male patient between 5 and 17 years old who had a stem cell transplant for acute lymphoblastic leukemia, so the T cells may come from the graft donor. The CDR3 runs from the conserved cysteine through the conserved F or W. Each record gives: V gene, D gene, clone size, J gene, CDR3 protein, CDR3 DNA. A D gene is named only where the DNA matches it firmly. For some rows the clone size is stated as once, few or many, or as a class when expanded; others skip it.

v_call: TRBV9; d_call: -; clone_size: few; j_call: TRBJ2-7; cdr3_aa: CASSVGDPAYEQYF; cdr3_nt: TGTGCCAGCAGCGTAGGGGACCCAGCCTACGAGCAGTACTTC
v_call: TRBV7-3; d_call: TRBD2; clone_size: many; j_call: TRBJ2-1; cdr3_aa: CASSLSSGSDEQFF; cdr3_nt: TGTGCCAGCAGCTTATCTAGCGGGAGCGATGAGCAGTTCTTC
v_call: TRBV5-6; d_call: TRBD1; clone_size: few; j_call: TRBJ1-2; cdr3_aa: CASSRDRALRYDTF; cdr3_nt: TGTGCCAGCAGCCGGGACAGGGCCCTACGATACGACACCTTC
v_call: TRBV6-5; d_call: -; clone_size: few; j_call: TRBJ2-3; cdr3_aa: CASRRGTDTQYF; cdr3_nt: TGTGCCAGCAGGAGGGGCACAGATACGCAGTATTTT
v_call: TRBV7-8; d_call: -; clone_size: few; j_call: TRBJ1-2; cdr3_aa: CASSLGLFGYGYTF; cdr3_nt: TGTGCCAGCAGCTTAGGGCTATTCGGCTATGGCTACACCTTC
v_call: TRBV2; d_call: -; clone_size: -; j_call: TRBJ2-7; cdr3_aa: CASRYRVKYEQYF; cdr3_nt: TGTGCCAGCAGATACAGGGTGAAATACGAGCAGTACTTC
v_call: TRBV6-4; d_call: TRBD2; clone_size: -; j_call: TRBJ2-3; cdr3_aa: CASSDLAGGKCGGTDTQYF; cdr3_nt: TGTGCCAGCAGTGACTTAGCGGGAGGAAAATGCGGCGGGACAGATACGCAGTATTTT
v_call: TRBV7-3; d_call: -; clone_size: few; j_call: TRBJ2-3; cdr3_aa: CASSPRDGAGLQYF; cdr3_nt: TGTGCCAGCAGCCCTAGAGACGGGGCCGGTTTGCAGTATTTT
v_call: TRBV5-1; d_call: -; clone_size: -; j_call: TRBJ1-1; cdr3_aa: CASSLDSDLNTEAFF; cdr3_nt: TGCGCCAGCAGCTTGGACAGCGACTTGAACACTGAAGCTTTCTTT
v_call: TRBV2; d_call: -; clone_size: -; j_call: TRBJ1-4; cdr3_aa: CASSDQINEKLFF; cdr3_nt: TGTGCCAGCAGTGACCAGATTAATGAAAAACTGTTTTTT
v_call: TRBV24-1; d_call: TRBD1; clone_size: -; j_call: TRBJ2-2; cdr3_aa: CATSDLVGTGDAGELFF; cdr3_nt: TGTGCCACCAGTGATTTGGTCGGGACAGGGGATGCCGGGGAGCTGTTTTTT
v_call: TRBV27; d_call: -; clone_size: -; j_call: TRBJ2-5; cdr3_aa: CASSLGGGYRGLKETQYF; cdr3_nt: TGTGCCAGCAGTTTAGGCGGGGGGTACAGGGGGCTAAAAGAGACCCAGTACTTC
v_call: TRBV7-9; d_call: -; clone_size: -; j_call: TRBJ1-1; cdr3_aa: CASSLAGGEGTEAFF; cdr3_nt: TGTGCCAGCAGCTTAGCTGGGGGGGAAGGCACTGAAGCTTTCTTT
v_call: TRBV27; d_call: TRBD1; clone_size: -; j_call: TRBJ2-1; cdr3_aa: CASSFNRQGGMAEQFF; cdr3_nt: TGTGCCAGCAGTTTTAATCGACAGGGGGGGATGGCTGAGCAGTTCTTC
v_call: TRBV12-3/TRBV12-4; d_call: -; clone_size: -; j_call: TRBJ2-7; cdr3_aa: CASSLAPLSEQYF; cdr3_nt: TGTGCCAGCAGTTTAGCCCCTCTAAGCGAGCAGTACTTC
v_call: TRBV6-5; d_call: -; clone_size: few; j_call: TRBJ2-1; cdr3_aa: CASGDSYNEQFF; cdr3_nt: TGTGCCAGCGGCGACTCATACAATGAGCAGTTCTTC
v_call: TRBV6-5; d_call: -; clone_size: -; j_call: TRBJ1-6; cdr3_aa: CASSSLGRSYNSPLHF; cdr3_nt: TGTGCCAGCAGTTCCCTAGGGAGATCCTATAATTCACCCCTCCACTTT
v_call: TRBV6-1; d_call: -; clone_size: -; j_call: TRBJ2-6; cdr3_aa: CASSDSVPSGANVLTF; cdr3_nt: TGTGCCAGCAGCGACAGCGTCCCCTCTGGGGCCAACGTCCTGACTTTC
v_call: TRBV12-3/TRBV12-4; d_call: -; clone_size: many; j_call: TRBJ1-2; cdr3_aa: CASSLSTGNYGYTF; cdr3_nt: TGTGCCAGCAGTTTATCGACCGGAAACTATGGCTACACCTTC
v_call: TRBV5-1; d_call: -; clone_size: few; j_call: TRBJ2-1; cdr3_aa: CASSGINSNEQFF; cdr3_nt: TGCGCCAGCAGCGGTATTAATAGCAATGAGCAGTTCTTC